This T cell receptor beta chain was obtained from a study of regulatory T cells in long-lasting Graves disease. The time point denotes: newly diagnosed GD, antithyroid drugs for less than 3 months. Researchers made the TCR library from RNA that was extracted from PBMCs. Patient provenance is recorded as an endocrinology department in Xi'an, China. Germline V gene sequence: CDR1 KGHSH, CDR2 LQKENI. The CDR3 has 16 residues. Trimming stripped 0 bases from V and 10 bases from J, with 19 bases between. This clonotype was detected many times. Researchers made TCR beta libraries by using iRepertoire HTBI primers and running Arm-PCR on CDR3 regions. TCRdb itself ran the multiplex PCR reads through MiXCR, one entry per CDR3 protein. The sample lists 200,000 to 250,000 distinct CDR3 sequences; around 18% were seen once.

Sequenced material: peripheral blood mononuclear cells (PBMCs), taken at new diagnosis, from a patient treated with antithyroid drugs. The genes are TRBV18 and TRBJ2-4, with D perhaps TRBD1 or TRBD2 (5 bases each). The TCR sequence derives from a female donor with Graves disease. CDR3 DNA sequence: TGTGCCAGCTCACCACCGGACGGGACCTTGACCGGGATTCAGTACTTC. This gives the protein CASSPPDGTLTGIQYF.